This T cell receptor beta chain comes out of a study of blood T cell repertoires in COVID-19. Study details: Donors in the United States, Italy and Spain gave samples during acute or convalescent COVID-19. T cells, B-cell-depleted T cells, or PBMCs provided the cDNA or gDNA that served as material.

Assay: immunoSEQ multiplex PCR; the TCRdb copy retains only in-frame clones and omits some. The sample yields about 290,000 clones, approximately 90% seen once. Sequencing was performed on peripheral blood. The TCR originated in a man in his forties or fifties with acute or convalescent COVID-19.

CDR3 sequence (DNA): TGTGCCAGCAGCACCCGGACAGGGGTCTACAATGAGCAGTTCTTC. It codes for CASSTRTGVYNEQFF. The chain combines TRBV5-4 with TRBJ2-1, with TRBD1 matching 9 bases. Germline loops: CDR1 SGHNT, CDR2 YYREEE (reference sequence). This CDR3 has 15 residues. After removal of 4 bases from V and 3 bases from J, the junction contained 5 bases not matched to a gene.